Following are 32 T cell receptor beta chains from one sample sequenced in a study of control samples from healthy donors and cancer patients. The method was immunoSEQ multiplex PCR; TCRdb's version includes in-frame clones alone and lacks a portion of them. The repertoire holds about 69,000 clones, with 84% as singletons. The specimen sequenced was PBMCs. These receptors originate from a woman in her forties or fifties with lung cancer.

This clone showed up just a few times. The chain recombines TRBV4-3 with TRBJ1-3; 7 bases are a match to TRBD1. The junction had 5 bases not matched to a gene; V was cut back by 4 bases and J by 2 bases. Germline loops: CDR1 LGHNA, CDR2 YSLEER. The CDR3 runs to 15 residues. The CDR3 DNA follows: TGCGCCAGCAGCCGAACCGGGACAGCTGGAAACACCATATATTTT. Its translation is CASSRTGTAGNTIYF.

The CDR3 nucleotides read TGCAGTGCTAGTTCCGGGGGTCTGTCCTACAATGAGCAGTTCTTC. Translation gives CSASSGGLSYNEQFF. The chain couples TRBV20-1 to TRBJ2-1, with a tentative D call TRBD2 (6 bases). There are 15 residues in the CDR3. From germline, CDR1 is DFQATT and CDR2 SNEGSKA (reference sequence). V was pared by 3 bases and J by 1 base, with 13 bases between.

This chain connects TRBV6-2 or TRBV6-3 to TRBJ2-5; no firm D call. This CDR3 spans 15 amino acids. Germline loops: CDR1 MNHEY, CDR2 SVGEGT. V lost 2 bases, J lost 1 base, and 11 bases lay in between. CDR3 sequence reads: CASSYGRQIQETQYF. CDR3 nucleotide sequence: TGTGCCAGCAGTTACGGTAGGCAGATCCAAGAGACCCAGTACTTC.

The chain employs TRBV27 and TRBJ2-7, with D possibly being TRBD1 (5 bases). This CDR3 has 14 amino acids. Deletions cut 5 bases from V and 4 bases from J, with 15 bases between. Germline lookup yields CDR1 MNHEY and CDR2 SMNVEV (reference sequence). Here the CDR3 reads CASSPQGYTYEQYF. CDR3 bases: TGTGCCAGCAGTCCCCAGGGATATACGTACGAGCAGTACTTC.

This chain uses TRBV10-3 with TRBJ1-2, with 10 bases aligning to TRBD1. Trimming cost V 6 bases and J 7 bases; bases outside gene matches: 8. The CDR3 length is 14 residues. Per germline, CDR1 ENHRY and CDR2 SYGVKD. The CDR3 DNA sequence: TGTGCCATCAGGGGCGGACAGGGGGAAGGTGGCTACACCTTC. Translating gives CAIRGGQGEGGYTF.

J is TRBJ2-7 and V is TRBV27; D could derive from TRBD1 or TRBD2 (5 bases each). This CDR3 is 12 amino acids long. Trimming removed 3 bases at V and 4 bases at J, with 7 bases between. CDR1 and CDR2 (germline): MNHEY, SMNVEV (reference sequence). The DNA for the CDR3 is TGTGCCAGCAGTTTGAGGGGTTACGAGCAGTACTTC. Translated, it gives CASSLRGYEQYF.

The chain has TRBV12-5 and TRBJ2-1; the match to TRBD2 covers 7 bases. This CDR3 has 14 residues. Per the germline V gene, CDR1 is LGHNT and CDR2 is FRNRAP. Trimming at V came to 2 bases and at J to 3 bases, leaving 1 base not matched to a gene. The CDR3 protein is CASGLQRGYNEQFF. The DNA of the CDR3 is TGTGCTAGTGGTTTGCAGCGGGGCTACAATGAGCAGTTCTTC. Supplemented by reference TRBV12-5 and TRBJ2-1, the full variable domain reads DARVTQTPRHKVTEMGQEVTMRCQPILGHNTVFWYRQTMMQGLELLAYFRNRAPLDDSGMPKDRFSAEMPDATLATLKIQPSEPRDSAVYFCASGLQRGYNEQFFGPGTRLTVL.

The chain uses TRBV6-5 and TRBJ1-5, with D possibly being TRBD1 (5 bases). Germline V gives CDR1 MNHEY, CDR2 SVGAGI. V shed 11 bases and J shed 3 bases, with 14 bases lying between them. This CDR3 spans 13 amino acids. In nucleotides, the CDR3 is TGTGCCTGTAATACAGGTAACAATCAGCCCCAGCATTTT. This sequence encodes CACNTGNNQPQHF.

The genes are TRBV11-2 and TRBJ2-3; D is undetermined. With 4 bases removed from V and 4 bases from J, the gap between germline ends came to 6 bases. This CDR3 region has 12 residues. Per the germline V gene, CDR1 is SGHAT and CDR2 is FQNNGV. The CDR3 DNA sequence: TGTGCCAGCAGCTCGGCGGCAGATACGCAGTATTTT. Translation gives CASSSAADTQYF.

The chain joins TRBV5-1 to TRBJ1-2; 9 bases agree with TRBD1. The CDR3 loop spans 14 amino acids. The trim removed 4 bases at V and 5 bases at J, leaving 6 bases unmatched. The germline V gene has CDR1 SGHRS and CDR2 YFSETQ. The CDR3 loop reads CASSPDRGPYGYTF. The DNA of the CDR3 is TGCGCCAGCAGCCCGGACAGGGGTCCATATGGCTACACCTTC.

V usage is TRBV5-1 and J usage is TRBJ1-2; 12 nucleotides match TRBD1. CDR1 and CDR2 from the germline V gene are SGHRS and YFSETQ. V dropped 3 bases and J dropped 5; count of bases not matched to a gene: 14. The CDR3 is 18 residues long. Written as DNA, the CDR3 is TGCGCCAGCAGCTCATCCCCGGGACAGGGGGCTCCTCAATATGGCTACACCTTC. This sequence encodes CASSSSPGQGAPQYGYTF.

The chain combines TRBV12-5 with TRBJ1-6; D is possibly TRBD1 (5 bases). Germline lookup yields CDR1 LGHNT and CDR2 FRNRAP. This CDR3 has 16 amino acids. The V gene lost 1 base and the J gene lost 3 bases, with 10 bases spanning the gap. The CDR3: CASGLGRQGYNSPLHF. The CDR3 DNA follows: TGTGCTAGTGGTTTGGGAAGGCAGGGCTATAATTCACCCCTCCACTTT. Filled out from reference TRBV12-5 and TRBJ1-6, the complete variable domain reads DARVTQTPRHKVTEMGQEVTMRCQPILGHNTVFWYRQTMMQGLELLAYFRNRAPLDDSGMPKDRFSAEMPDATLATLKIQPSEPRDSAVYFCASGLGRQGYNSPLHFGNGTRLTVT.

The chain has TRBV2 and TRBJ2-4; D perhaps matches TRBD2 (6 bases). This CDR3 comprises 12 residues. Per the germline V gene, CDR1 is SNHLY and CDR2 is FYNNEI. V was shortened by 5 bases and J by 7 bases, with 9 bases between the two germline ends. This CDR3 reads CASSPGLNIQYF. Here the CDR3 DNA reads TGTGCCAGCAGTCCGGGACTTAACATTCAGTACTTC. The variable domain in full, with the rest retrieved from reference TRBV2 and TRBJ2-4, is EPEVTQTPSHQVTQMGQEVILRCVPISNHLYFYWYRQILGQKVEFLVSFYNNEISEKSEIFDDQFSVERPDGSNFTLKIRSTKLEDSAMYFCASSPGLNIQYFGAGTRLSVL.

The chain combines TRBV5-8 with TRBJ2-2; TRBD2 matches 14 bases. This CDR3 has 18 residues. V gave up 5 bases and J gave up 8 bases; unmatched junction bases: 14. Germline CDR1 SGHTS, CDR2 YDEGEE. The CDR3 protein is CASSSGTSGGVSRGELFF. Written as DNA, the CDR3 is TGTGCCAGCAGTTCGGGGACTAGCGGGGGCGTTTCGAGAGGGGAGCTGTTTTTT.

CDR3 region: CASSLGRNYGYTF. The CDR3 DNA follows: TGTGCCAGCAGCTTAGGGCGAAACTATGGCTACACCTTC. V is TRBV7-2 and J is TRBJ1-2; D gene unclear. In germline, CDR1 is SGHTA, CDR2 FQGNSA. The V gene lost 1 base and the J gene lost 2 bases, with 5 bases spanning the gap. The CDR3 extends over 13 amino acids.

V gene TRBV7-3 combines with J gene TRBJ2-1, with 8 bases fitting TRBD1. Germline CDR1 reads SGHTA; CDR2 reads FQGTGA. The trim removed 5 bases at V and 8 bases at J, leaving 8 bases unmatched. The CDR3 length is 14 residues. The CDR3 spells CASSEGQGLYEQFF. The CDR3 nucleotides are TGTGCCAGCAGCGAAGGACAGGGATTATATGAGCAGTTCTTC.

This clone occurred a few times. The V gene is TRBV6-6, the J gene TRBJ1-6; TRBD1 agrees at 7 bases. The V segment lost 5 bases and the J segment 0 bases; nucleotides outside the gene matches: 10. Looked up from germline, CDR1 is MNHNY and CDR2 is SVGAGI (reference sequence). CDR3 length: 18 amino acids. This CDR3 is CASSPLPGQSSYNSPLHF. The CDR3 coding sequence is TGTGCCAGCAGTCCCCTTCCGGGACAGAGCTCCTATAATTCACCCCTCCACTTT.

V is TRBV27 and J is TRBJ1-1; D gene ambiguous. Germline values: CDR1 MNHEY, CDR2 SMNVEV (reference sequence). Between the trimmed V and J ends, which lost 5 bases and 0 bases, there was a span of 10 bases. This CDR3 region has 14 residues. The CDR3 bases are TGTGCCAGCAGTCTCGGAAGGATGAACACTGAAGCTTTCTTT. Translated: CASSLGRMNTEAFF.

The chain joins TRBV6-6 to TRBJ2-3, with D tentatively TRBD2 (7 bases). Germline V gene sequence: CDR1 MNHNY, CDR2 SVGAGI (reference sequence). V shed 6 bases and J shed 1 base, with 14 bases lying between them. CDR3 size: 15 residues. The CDR3 loop reads CASRSRGAGTDTQYF. CDR3 sequence (DNA): TGTGCCAGCAGGTCTCGGGGGGCCGGCACAGATACGCAGTATTTT.

The rearrangement links TRBV3-1 (or the pseudogene TRBV3-2) to TRBJ1-2; weak D call: TRBD1 (6 bases). Germline V lookup: CDR1 LGHDT, CDR2 YNNKEL (reference sequence). The CDR3 sequence is 15 residues long. Between the trimmed V and J ends, which lost 3 bases and 2 bases, there was a span of 13 bases. The CDR3 loop is CASSQPTTGNYGYTF. The CDR3 DNA sequence: TGTGCCAGCAGCCAGCCTACCACAGGGAACTATGGCTACACCTTC.

This clone was seen a few times. Other DNA sequences from this sample encode an identical CDR3 as well. This rearrangement joins TRBV5-1 to TRBJ1-1; D is possibly TRBD1 (6 bases). The germline V gene has CDR1 SGHRS and CDR2 YFSETQ. Between the trimmed V and J ends, which lost 3 bases and 2 bases, there was a span of 11 bases. The length of the CDR3 is 14 residues. Here the CDR3 reads CASSSRGGNTEAFF. CDR3 sequence (DNA): TGCGCCAGCAGCTCAAGGGGGGGAAACACTGAAGCTTTCTTT.

This clone came up once. The chain joins TRBV29-1 to TRBJ1-2; maybe TRBD1 (5 bases). This CDR3 has 19 amino acids. V was clipped by 1 base and J by 6 bases, with 30 bases between them. Germline V gene data show CDR1 as SQVTM and CDR2 as ANQGSEA. The CDR3 sequence is CSVEGGPGGLPQSSDGYTF. The CDR3 DNA sequence: TGCAGCGTTGAAGGGGGCCCTGGGGGACTCCCCCAATCGTCGGATGGCTACACCTTC.

The CDR3 protein is CASSEQRSNTEAFF. The CDR3 DNA follows: TGTGCCAGCAGCGAGCAAAGGTCGAACACTGAAGCTTTCTTT. The chain combines TRBV7-2 with TRBJ1-1; no reliable D call. Trimming left V 5 bases short and J 1 base short, with 11 bases between. This CDR3 has 14 residues. CDR1 is SGHTA and CDR2 is FQGNSA in the germline V gene.

This chain links TRBV4-3 with TRBJ1-1; D not certain. Germline CDR1 is LGHNA and CDR2 is YSLEER. This CDR3 has 15 residues. With 0 bases removed from V and 3 bases from J, the gap between germline ends came to 11 bases. CDR3: CASSQESTGYTEAFF. CDR3 DNA sequence: TGCGCCAGCAGCCAAGAATCGACGGGGTACACTGAAGCTTTCTTT.

This clone was counted between two and nine times. This chain connects TRBV28 to TRBJ2-1; D is possibly TRBD1 or TRBD2 (6 bases each). Trimming took off 3 bases at V and 8 bases at J, with 14 bases between the two ends. Germline V gene sequence: CDR1 MDHEN, CDR2 SYDVKM. There are 14 residues in the CDR3. The CDR3 reads CASSFLGGGDEQFF. The DNA of the CDR3 is TGTGCCAGCAGTTTCCTGGGGGGCGGCGATGAGCAGTTCTTC.

The chain uses TRBV7-2 and TRBJ1-3; D call uncertain. The CDR3 consists of 15 residues. V shed 0 bases and J shed 9 bases, with 15 bases lying between them. Germline V gene sequence: CDR1 SGHTA, CDR2 FQGNSA. CDR3 nucleotide sequence: TGTGCCAGCAGCTTAGCCGGGTCCTCGGGTGGCACCATATATTTT. It translates to CASSLAGSSGGTIYF.

The J gene is TRBJ2-5, the V gene TRBV5-4, with TRBD1 matching 8 bases. Unmatched junction bases numbered 2, after V lost 3 bases and J lost 1 base. Per the germline V gene, CDR1 is SGHNT and CDR2 is YYREEE (reference sequence). This CDR3 is 14 amino acids long. The CDR3 region has the DNA TGTGCCAGCAGCTCGGACAGGGCCCAAGAGACCCAGTACTTC. The encoded protein is CASSSDRAQETQYF.

In its sample, this clone was seen once. V usage is TRBV27 and J usage is TRBJ2-5; D may be TRBD2 (5 bases). V lost 0 bases and J lost 7, with 12 bases in between. There are 14 residues in the CDR3. The germline V gene encodes CDR1 MNHEY and CDR2 SMNVEV (reference sequence). CDR3 protein: CASSLSLSEGTQYF. CDR3 bases: TGTGCCAGCAGTTTATCGTTAAGTGAGGGGACCCAGTACTTC.

This clone appeared once. The V and J genes are TRBV30 and TRBJ2-3; D is undetermined. In germline, CDR1 is GTSNPN, CDR2 SVGIG (reference sequence). The V gene lost 3 bases and the J gene lost 5 bases, with 21 bases spanning the gap. CDR3 length: 16 amino acids. The CDR3 loop reads CAWRRSAFLEKDTQYF. The CDR3 DNA sequence: TGTGCCTGGAGACGCTCCGCCTTTTTGGAAAAAGATACGCAGTATTTT.

This chain uses TRBV24-1 with TRBJ2-6; TRBD1 matches at 10 bases. With 3 bases clipped from V and 8 bases from J, the junction kept 3 bases outside the gene matches. CDR3 length: 15 residues. Germline CDR1 reads KGHDR; CDR2 reads SFDVKD. The CDR3 reads CATSDRTGGTNVLTF. The CDR3 bases are TGTGCCACCAGTGATCGGACAGGGGGAACCAACGTCCTGACTTTC.

This clone came up once. The genes are TRBV28 and TRBJ2-7, with D perhaps matching TRBD1 or TRBD2 (5 bases each). The CDR3 is made up of 13 amino acids. V lost 4 bases and J 0 bases, leaving 7 bases between the germline ends. CDR1 is MDHEN, CDR2 SYDVKM, per germline. CDR3 protein: CASSSGASYEQYF. The CDR3 nucleotides are TGTGCCAGCAGTTCCGGGGCCTCCTACGAGCAGTACTTC.

The J gene is TRBJ1-1, the V gene TRBV7-2; no clear D. Germline CDR1 SGHTA, CDR2 FQGNSA. The CDR3 runs 13 residues. Trimming took 5 bases from V and 7 from J, leaving 14 bases between them. CDR3 residues: CASSPGVGLEAFF. The CDR3 region has the DNA TGTGCCAGCAGCCCGGGTGTCGGGCTTGAAGCTTTCTTT.